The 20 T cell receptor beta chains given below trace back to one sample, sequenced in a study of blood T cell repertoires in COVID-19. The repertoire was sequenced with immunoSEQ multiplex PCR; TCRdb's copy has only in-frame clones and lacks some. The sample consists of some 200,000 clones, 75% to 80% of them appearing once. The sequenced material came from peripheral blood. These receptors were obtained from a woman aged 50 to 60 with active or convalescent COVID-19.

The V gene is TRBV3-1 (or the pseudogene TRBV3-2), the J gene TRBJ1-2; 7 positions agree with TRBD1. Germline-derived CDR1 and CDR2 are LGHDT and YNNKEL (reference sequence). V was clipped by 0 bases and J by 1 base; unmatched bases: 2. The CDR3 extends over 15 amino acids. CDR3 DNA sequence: TGTGCCAGCAGCCAAGACACAGGGGTTAACTATGGCTACACCTTC. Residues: CASSQDTGVNYGYTF.

CDR3 loop: CASSPPRQGSGNTIYF. CDR3 DNA sequence: TGTGCCAGTAGTCCTCCCCGACAGGGGTCTGGAAACACCATATATTTT. This chain connects TRBV19 to TRBJ1-3; TRBD1 agrees at 8 bases. Germline trimming cut 5 bases from V and 1 base from J; bases unmatched to any gene: 7. The germline V gene encodes CDR1 LNHDA and CDR2 SQIVND (reference sequence). The length of the CDR3 is 16 residues.

CDR3: CASSVERQRGGTDTQYF. The CDR3 nucleotides read TGTGCCAGCAGCGTAGAACGGCAGCGGGGGGGCACAGATACGCAGTATTTT. The V call is TRBV9, the J call TRBJ2-3; 9 bases match TRBD2. In germline, CDR1 is SGDLS, CDR2 YYNGEE. The CDR3 length is 17 residues. Trimming at V came to 0 bases and at J to 1 base, leaving 6 bases not matched to a gene.

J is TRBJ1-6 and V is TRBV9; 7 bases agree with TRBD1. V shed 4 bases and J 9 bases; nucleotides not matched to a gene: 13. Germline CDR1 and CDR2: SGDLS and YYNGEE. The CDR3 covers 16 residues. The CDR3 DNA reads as TGTGCCAGCAGCTTCAGGGGGGAAAGTGGCGGTTCACCCCTCCACTTT. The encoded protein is CASSFRGESGGSPLHF.

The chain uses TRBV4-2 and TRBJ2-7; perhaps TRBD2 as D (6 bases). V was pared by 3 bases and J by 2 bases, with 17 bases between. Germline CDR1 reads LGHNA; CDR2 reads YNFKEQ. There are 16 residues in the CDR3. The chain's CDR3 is CASSHLLSGSTYEQYF. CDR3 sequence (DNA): TGTGCCAGCAGCCATCTCCTTAGCGGCTCTACCTACGAGCAGTACTTC.

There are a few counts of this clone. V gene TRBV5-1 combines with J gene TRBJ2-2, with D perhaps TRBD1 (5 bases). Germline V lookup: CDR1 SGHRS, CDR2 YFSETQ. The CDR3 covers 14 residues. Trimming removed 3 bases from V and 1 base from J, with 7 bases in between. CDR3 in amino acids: CASSYQGNTGELFF. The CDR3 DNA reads TGCGCCAGCAGCTACCAGGGGAACACCGGGGAGCTGTTTTTT.

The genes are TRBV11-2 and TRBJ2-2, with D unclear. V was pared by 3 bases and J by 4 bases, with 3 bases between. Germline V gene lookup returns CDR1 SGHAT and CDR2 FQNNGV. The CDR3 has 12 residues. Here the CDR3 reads CASSLSTGELFF. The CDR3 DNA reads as TGTGCCAGCAGCTTGAGCACCGGGGAGCTGTTTTTT.

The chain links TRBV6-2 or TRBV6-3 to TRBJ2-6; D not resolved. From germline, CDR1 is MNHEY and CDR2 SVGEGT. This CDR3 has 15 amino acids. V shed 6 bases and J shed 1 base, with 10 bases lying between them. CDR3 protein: CASSQTSSGANVLTF. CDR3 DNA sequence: TGTGCCAGCAGCCAAACAAGTTCTGGGGCCAACGTCCTGACTTTC.

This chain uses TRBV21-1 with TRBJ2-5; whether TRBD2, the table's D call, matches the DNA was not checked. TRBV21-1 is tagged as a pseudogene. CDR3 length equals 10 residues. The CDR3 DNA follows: TGTGCCAGCAGCAAACTTACCCAGTACTTC. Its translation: CASSKLTQYF.

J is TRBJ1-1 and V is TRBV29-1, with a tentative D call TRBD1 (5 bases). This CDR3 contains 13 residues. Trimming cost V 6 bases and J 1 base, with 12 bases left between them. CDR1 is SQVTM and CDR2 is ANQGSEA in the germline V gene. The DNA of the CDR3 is TGCAGCGTCCCGGGACTGGCGAACACTGAAGCTTTCTTT. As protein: CSVPGLANTEAFF.

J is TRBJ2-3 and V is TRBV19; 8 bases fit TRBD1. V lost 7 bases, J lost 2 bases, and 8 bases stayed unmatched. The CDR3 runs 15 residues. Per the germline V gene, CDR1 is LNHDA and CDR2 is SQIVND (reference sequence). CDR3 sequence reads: CASKRTGMDTDTQYF. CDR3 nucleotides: TGTGCCAGTAAGAGGACAGGGATGGACACAGATACGCAGTATTTT.

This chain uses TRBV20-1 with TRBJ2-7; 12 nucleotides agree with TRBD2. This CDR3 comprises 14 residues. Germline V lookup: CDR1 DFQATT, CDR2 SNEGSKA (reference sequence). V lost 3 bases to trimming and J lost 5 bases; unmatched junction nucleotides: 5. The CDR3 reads CSASRTSGIDEQYF. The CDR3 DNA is TGCAGTGCTAGTAGGACTAGCGGGATAGACGAGCAGTACTTC.

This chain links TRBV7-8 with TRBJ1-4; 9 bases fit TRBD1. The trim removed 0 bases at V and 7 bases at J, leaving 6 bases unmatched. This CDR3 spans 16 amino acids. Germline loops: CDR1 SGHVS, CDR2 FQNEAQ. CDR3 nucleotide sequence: TGTGCCAGCAGCTTAGCGGGACAGGGAGGAGGTGAAAAACTGTTTTTT. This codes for CASSLAGQGGGEKLFF.

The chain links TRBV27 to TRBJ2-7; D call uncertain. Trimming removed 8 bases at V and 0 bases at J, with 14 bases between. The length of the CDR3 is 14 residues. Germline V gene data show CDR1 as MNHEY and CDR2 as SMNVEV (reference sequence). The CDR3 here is CASGPYSSSYEQYF. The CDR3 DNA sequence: TGTGCCAGCGGCCCTTACAGTTCCTCCTACGAGCAGTACTTC.

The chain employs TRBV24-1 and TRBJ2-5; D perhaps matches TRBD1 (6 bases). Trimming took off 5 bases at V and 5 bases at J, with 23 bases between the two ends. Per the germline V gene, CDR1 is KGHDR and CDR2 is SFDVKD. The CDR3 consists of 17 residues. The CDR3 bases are TGTGCCACCAGTGGCGAGAGCTTGATCGCAGGGGTTGAGACCCAGTACTTC. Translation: CATSGESLIAGVETQYF.

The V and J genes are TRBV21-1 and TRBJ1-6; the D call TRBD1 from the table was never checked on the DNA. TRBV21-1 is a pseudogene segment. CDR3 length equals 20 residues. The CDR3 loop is CASSKGAPGLGVPYNSPLHF. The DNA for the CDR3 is TGTGCCAGCAGCAAAGGGGCCCCGGGTCTAGGGGTCCCCTATAATTCACCCCTCCACTTT.

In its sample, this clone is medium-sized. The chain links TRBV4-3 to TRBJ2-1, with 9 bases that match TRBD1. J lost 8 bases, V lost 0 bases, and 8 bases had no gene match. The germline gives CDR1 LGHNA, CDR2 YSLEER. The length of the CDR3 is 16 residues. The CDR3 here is CASSQDRDRVVDEQFF. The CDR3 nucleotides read TGCGCCAGCAGCCAAGATCGGGACAGGGTAGTCGATGAGCAGTTCTTC.

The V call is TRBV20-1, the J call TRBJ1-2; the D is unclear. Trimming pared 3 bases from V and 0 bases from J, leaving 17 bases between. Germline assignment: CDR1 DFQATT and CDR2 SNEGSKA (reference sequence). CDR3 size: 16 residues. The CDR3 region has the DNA TGCAGTGCTAGTCTTATCGCGACGCGGACTAACTATGGCTACACCTTC. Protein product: CSASLIATRTNYGYTF.

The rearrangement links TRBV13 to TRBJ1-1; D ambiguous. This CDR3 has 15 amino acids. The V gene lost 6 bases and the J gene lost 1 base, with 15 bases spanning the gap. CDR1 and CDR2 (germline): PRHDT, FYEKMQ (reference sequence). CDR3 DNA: TGTGCCAGCAGGAGGACTGTGCTGGGGAACACTGAAGCTTTCTTT. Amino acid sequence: CASRRTVLGNTEAFF.

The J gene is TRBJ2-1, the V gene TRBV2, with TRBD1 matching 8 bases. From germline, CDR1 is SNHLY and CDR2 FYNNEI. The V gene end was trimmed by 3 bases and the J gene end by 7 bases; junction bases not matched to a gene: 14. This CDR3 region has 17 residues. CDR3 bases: TGTGCCAGCAGTGATGGGGGTTTAACAGGGGGTTGGAATGAGCAGTTCTTC. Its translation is CASSDGGLTGGWNEQFF.